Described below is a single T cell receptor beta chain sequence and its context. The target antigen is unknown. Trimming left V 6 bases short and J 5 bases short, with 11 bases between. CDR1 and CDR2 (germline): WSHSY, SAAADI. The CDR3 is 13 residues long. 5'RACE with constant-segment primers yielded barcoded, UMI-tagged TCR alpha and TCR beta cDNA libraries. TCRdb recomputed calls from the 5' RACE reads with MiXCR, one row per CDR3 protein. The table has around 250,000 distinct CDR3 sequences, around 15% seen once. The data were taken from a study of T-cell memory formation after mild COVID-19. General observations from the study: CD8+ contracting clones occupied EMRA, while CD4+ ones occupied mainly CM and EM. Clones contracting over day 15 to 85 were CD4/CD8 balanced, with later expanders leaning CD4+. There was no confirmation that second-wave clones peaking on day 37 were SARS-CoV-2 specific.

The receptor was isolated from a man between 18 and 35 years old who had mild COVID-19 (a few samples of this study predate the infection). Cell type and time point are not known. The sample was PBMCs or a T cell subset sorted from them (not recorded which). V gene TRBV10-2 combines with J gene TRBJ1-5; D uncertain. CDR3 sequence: CASSPERDQPQHF. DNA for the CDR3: TGCGCCAGCAGCCCCGAGAGGGATCAGCCCCAGCATTTT.